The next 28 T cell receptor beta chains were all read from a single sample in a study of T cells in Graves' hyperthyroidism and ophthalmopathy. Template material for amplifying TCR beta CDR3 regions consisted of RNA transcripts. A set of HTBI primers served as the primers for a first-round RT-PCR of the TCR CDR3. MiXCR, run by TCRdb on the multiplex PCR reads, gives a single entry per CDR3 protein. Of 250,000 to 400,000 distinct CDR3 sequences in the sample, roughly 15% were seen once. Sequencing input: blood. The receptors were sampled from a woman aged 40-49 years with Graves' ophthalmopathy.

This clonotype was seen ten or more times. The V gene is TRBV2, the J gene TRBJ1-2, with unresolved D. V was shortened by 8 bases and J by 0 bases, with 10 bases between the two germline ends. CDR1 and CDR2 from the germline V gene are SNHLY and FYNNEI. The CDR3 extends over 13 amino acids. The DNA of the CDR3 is TGTGCCAGCGTGGCAGGTCCTAACTATGGCTACACCTTC. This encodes CASVAGPNYGYTF.

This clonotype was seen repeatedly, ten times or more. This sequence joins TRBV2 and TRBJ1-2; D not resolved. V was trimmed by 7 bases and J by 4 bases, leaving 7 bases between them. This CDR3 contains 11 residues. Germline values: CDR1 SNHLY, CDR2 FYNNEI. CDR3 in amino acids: CASTEFYGYTF. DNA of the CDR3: TGTGCCAGCACAGAATTCTATGGCTACACCTTC.

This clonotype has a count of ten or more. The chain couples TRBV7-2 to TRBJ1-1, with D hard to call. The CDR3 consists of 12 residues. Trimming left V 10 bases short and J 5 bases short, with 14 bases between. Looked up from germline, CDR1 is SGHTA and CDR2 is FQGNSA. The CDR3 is CATRRERTEAFF. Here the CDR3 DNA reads TGTGCCACCCGGAGGGAAAGGACTGAAGCTTTCTTT.

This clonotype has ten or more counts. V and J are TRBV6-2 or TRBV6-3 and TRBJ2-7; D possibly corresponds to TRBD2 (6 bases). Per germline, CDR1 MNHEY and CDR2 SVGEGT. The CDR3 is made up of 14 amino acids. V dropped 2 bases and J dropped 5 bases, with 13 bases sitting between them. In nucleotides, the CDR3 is TGTGCCAGCAGTTACGGGACTTCTTCGAACGAGCAGTACTTC. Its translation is CASSYGTSSNEQYF.

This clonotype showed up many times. The chain's CDR3 is CASRTRGSNQPQHF. The CDR3 DNA is TGTGCCAGCAGAACCCGGGGGAGCAATCAGCCCCAGCATTTT. The chain links TRBV6-1 to TRBJ1-5; possible D gene TRBD1, 5 bases. Trimming took 6 bases from V and 1 from J, leaving 10 bases between them. Germline CDR1 and CDR2: MNHNS and SASEGT. This CDR3 comprises 14 residues.

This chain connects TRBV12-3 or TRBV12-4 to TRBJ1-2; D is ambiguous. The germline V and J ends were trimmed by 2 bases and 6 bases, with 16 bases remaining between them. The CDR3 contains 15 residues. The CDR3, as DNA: TGTGCCAGCAGTTTAAAGCTTGGCAGAGGCGATGGCTACACCTTC. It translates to CASSLKLGRGDGYTF.

The chain's CDR3 is CASSQVDRASNYEQYF. CDR3 sequence (DNA): TGTGCCAGCAGCCAGGTTGACAGGGCGAGCAACTACGAGCAGTACTTC. J is TRBJ2-7 and V is TRBV11-2; 7 bases are shared with TRBD1. The CDR3 covers 16 residues. J lost 3 bases, V lost 5 bases, and 13 bases had no gene match. Per germline, CDR1 SGHAT and CDR2 FQNNGV.

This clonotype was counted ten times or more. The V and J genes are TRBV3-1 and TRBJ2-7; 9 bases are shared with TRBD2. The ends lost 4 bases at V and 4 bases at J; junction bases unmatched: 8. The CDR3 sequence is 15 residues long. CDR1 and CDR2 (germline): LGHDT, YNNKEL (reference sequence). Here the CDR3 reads CASSRTPSGTYEQYF. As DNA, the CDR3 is TGTGCCAGCAGCCGGACGCCTAGCGGGACATACGAGCAGTACTTC.

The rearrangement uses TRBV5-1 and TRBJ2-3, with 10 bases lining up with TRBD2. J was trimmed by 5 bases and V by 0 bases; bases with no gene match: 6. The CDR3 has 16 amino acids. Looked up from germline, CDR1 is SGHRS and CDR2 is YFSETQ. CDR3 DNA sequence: TGCGCCAGCAGCTTGGAAGCGGGGGGGCGTGGAGATACGCAGTATTTT. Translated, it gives CASSLEAGGRGDTQYF.

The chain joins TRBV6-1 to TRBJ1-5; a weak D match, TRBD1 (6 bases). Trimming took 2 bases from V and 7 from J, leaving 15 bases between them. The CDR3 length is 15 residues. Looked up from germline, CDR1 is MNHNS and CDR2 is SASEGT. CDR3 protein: CASSESWGARQPQHF. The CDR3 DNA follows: TGTGCCAGCAGTGAAAGTTGGGGGGCACGGCAGCCCCAGCATTTT.

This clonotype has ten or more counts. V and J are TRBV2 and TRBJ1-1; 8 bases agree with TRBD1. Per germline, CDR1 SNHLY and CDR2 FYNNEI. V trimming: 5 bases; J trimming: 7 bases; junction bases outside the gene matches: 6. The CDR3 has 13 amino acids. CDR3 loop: CASSPGQGVEAFF. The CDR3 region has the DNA TGTGCCAGCAGTCCAGGACAGGGAGTTGAAGCTTTCTTT.

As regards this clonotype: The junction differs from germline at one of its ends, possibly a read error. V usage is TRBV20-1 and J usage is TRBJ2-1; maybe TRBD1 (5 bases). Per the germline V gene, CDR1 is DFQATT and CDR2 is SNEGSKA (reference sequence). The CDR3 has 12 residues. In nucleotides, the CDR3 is TGCAGTGGTCAACAGGTCGACAATGAGCAGCTCTTC. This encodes CSGQQVDNEQLF.

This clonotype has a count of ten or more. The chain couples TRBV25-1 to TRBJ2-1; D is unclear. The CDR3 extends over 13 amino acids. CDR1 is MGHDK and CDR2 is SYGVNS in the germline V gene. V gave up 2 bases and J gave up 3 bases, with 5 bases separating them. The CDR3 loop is CASSEPSYNEQFF. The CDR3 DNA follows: TGTGCCAGCAGTGAACCGAGCTACAATGAGCAGTTCTTC.

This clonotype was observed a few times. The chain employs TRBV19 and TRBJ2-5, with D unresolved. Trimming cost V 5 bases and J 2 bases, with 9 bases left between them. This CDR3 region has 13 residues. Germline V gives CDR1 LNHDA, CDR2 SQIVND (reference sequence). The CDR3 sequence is CASSYSGQETQYF. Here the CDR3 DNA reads TGTGCCAGTAGTTATTCTGGGCAAGAGACCCAGTACTTC.

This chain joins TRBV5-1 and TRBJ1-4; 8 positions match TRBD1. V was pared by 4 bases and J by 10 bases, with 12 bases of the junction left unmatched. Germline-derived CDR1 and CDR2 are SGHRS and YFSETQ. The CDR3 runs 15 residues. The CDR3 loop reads CASSMQGAPRGKLFF. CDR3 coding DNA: TGCGCCAGCAGCATGCAGGGGGCCCCGAGAGGAAAACTGTTTTTT. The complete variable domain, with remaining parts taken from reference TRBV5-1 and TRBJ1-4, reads KAGVTQTPRYLIKTRGQQVTLSCSPISGHRSVSWYQQTPGQGLQFLFEYFSETQRNKGNFPGRFSGRQFSNSRSEMNVSTLELGDSALYLCASSMQGAPRGKLFFGSGTQLSVL.

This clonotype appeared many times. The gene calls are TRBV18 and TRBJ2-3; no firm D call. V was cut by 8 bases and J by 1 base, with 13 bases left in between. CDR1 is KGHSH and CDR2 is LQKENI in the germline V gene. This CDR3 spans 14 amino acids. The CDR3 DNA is TGTGCCAGCAGTCCCCCCGGTGGCACAGATACGCAGTATTTT. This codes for CASSPPGGTDTQYF.

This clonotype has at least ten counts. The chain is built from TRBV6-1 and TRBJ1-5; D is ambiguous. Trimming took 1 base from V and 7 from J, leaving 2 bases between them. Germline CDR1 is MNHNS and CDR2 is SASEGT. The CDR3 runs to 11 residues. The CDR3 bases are TGTGCCAGCAGTGAAGTGCAGCCCCAGCATTTT. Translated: CASSEVQPQHF.

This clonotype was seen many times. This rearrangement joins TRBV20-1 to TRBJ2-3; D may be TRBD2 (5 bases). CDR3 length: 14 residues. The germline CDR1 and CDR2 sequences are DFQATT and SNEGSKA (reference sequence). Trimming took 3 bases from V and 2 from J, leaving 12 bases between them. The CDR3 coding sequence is TGCAGTGCTAGCGATGGACTGCTCACAGATACGCAGTATTTT. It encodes CSASDGLLTDTQYF.

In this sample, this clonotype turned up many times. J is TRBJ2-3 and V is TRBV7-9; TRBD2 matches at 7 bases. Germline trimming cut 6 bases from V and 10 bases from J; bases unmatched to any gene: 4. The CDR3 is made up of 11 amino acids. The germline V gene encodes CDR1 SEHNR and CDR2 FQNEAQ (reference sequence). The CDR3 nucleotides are TGTGCCAGCAGGTCGGGGGGAGCGCAGTATTTT. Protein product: CASRSGGAQYF.

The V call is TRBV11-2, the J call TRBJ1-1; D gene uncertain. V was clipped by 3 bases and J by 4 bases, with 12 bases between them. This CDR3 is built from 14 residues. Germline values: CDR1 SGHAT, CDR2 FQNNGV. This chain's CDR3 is CASSLVAALTEAFF. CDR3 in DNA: TGTGCCAGCAGCTTGGTGGCAGCACTCACTGAAGCTTTCTTT.

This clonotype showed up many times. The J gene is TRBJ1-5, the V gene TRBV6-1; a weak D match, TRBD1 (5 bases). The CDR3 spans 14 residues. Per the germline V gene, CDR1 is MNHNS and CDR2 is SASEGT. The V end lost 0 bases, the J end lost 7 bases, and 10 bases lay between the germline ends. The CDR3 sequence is CASSEASGRQPQHF. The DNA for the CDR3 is TGTGCCAGCAGTGAAGCATCAGGGAGGCAGCCCCAGCATTTT.

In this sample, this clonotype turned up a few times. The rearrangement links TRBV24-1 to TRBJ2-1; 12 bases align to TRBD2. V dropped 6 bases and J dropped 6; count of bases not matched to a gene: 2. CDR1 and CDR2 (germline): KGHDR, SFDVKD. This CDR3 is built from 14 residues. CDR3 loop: CATSTTSGSNEQFF. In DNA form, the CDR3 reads TGTGCCACCAGTACGACTAGCGGGAGCAATGAGCAGTTCTTC.

The CDR3 here is CASSRYTGGQETQYF. Written as DNA, the CDR3 is TGTGCCAGCAGCCGCTATACAGGGGGCCAAGAGACCCAGTACTTC. The rearrangement links TRBV3-1 to TRBJ2-5; 8 positions agree with TRBD1. Germline V gene data show CDR1 as LGHDT and CDR2 as YNNKEL (reference sequence). This CDR3 is 15 amino acids long. After removal of 4 bases from V and 1 base from J, the junction contained 5 bases not matched to a gene.

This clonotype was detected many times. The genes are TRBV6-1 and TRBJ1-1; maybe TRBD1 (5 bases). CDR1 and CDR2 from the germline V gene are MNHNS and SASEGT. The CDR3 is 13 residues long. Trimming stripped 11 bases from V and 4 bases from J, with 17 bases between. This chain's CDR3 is CASKLQGRTEAFF. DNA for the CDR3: TGTGCCTCTAAGCTCCAGGGACGCACTGAAGCTTTCTTT.

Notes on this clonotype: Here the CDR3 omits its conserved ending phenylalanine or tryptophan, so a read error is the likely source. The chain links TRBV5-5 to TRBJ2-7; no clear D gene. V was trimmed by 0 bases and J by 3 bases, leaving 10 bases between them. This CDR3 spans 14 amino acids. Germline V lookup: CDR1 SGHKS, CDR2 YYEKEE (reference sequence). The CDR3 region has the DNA TGTGCCAGCAGCTTGGCCGTTAAAAGCTACGAGCAGTACCTC. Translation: CASSLAVKSYEQYL.

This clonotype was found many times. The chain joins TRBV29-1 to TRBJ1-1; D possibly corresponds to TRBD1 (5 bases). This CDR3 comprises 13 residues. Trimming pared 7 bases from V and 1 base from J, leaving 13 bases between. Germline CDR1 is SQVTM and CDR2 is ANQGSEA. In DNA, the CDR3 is TGCAGCGCTAGGGGCAGTTCGAACACTGAAGCTTTCTTT. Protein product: CSARGSSNTEAFF.

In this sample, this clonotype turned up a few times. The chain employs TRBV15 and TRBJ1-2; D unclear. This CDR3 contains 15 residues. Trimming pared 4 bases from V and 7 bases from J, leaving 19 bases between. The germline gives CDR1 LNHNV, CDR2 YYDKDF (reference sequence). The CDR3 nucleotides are TGTGCCACCAGCACCCCCAAGGCCTCTCGGTTTGGCTACACCTTC. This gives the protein CATSTPKASRFGYTF.

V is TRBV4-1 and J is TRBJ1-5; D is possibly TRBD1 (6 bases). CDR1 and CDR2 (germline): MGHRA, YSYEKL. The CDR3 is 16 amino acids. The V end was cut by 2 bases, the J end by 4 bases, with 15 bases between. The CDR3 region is CASSQQHQTGNQPQHF. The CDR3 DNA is TGCGCCAGCAGCCAACAACACCAGACAGGAAATCAGCCCCAGCATTTT.